The 27 T cell receptor beta chains in this list originate from one sample, sequenced in a study of T cells in Graves' hyperthyroidism and ophthalmopathy. What was amplified from RNA transcripts were TCR beta CDR3 regions. HTBI primers were employed in a first-round RT-PCR of the TCR CDR3. Each CDR3 protein is one row after TCRdb ran MiXCR on the multiplex PCR reads. The profile shows hundreds of thousands of distinct CDR3 sequences, 14% to 15% of them singletons. Material for sequencing was blood. These receptor sequences come from a man younger than 35 with Graves' ophthalmopathy.

This clonotype turned up a few times. This chain joins TRBV24-1 and TRBJ2-3; 11 bases are shared with TRBD2. V was clipped by 2 bases and J by 5 bases; unmatched bases: 5. The CDR3 covers 16 residues. Germline lookup yields CDR1 KGHDR and CDR2 SFDVKD. The CDR3 protein is CATSDSSSGRQDTQYF. As DNA, the CDR3 is TGTGCCACCAGTGATTCCTCTAGCGGGAGGCAAGATACGCAGTATTTT.

The rearrangement joins TRBV7-2 to TRBJ2-1, with 9 bases matching TRBD2. Germline values: CDR1 SGHTA, CDR2 FQGNSA. V was clipped by 2 bases and J by 9 bases; unmatched bases: 5. This CDR3 comprises 14 residues. The CDR3 sequence is CASSLIAGGPEQFF. Here the CDR3 DNA reads TGTGCCAGCAGCTTAATTGCGGGGGGGCCTGAGCAGTTCTTC.

This clonotype was recorded only once. The rearrangement joins TRBV25-1 to TRBJ1-2; D unresolved. Trimming took off 1 base at V and 1 base at J, with 7 bases between the two ends. Germline V gene sequence: CDR1 MGHDK, CDR2 SYGVNS. The CDR3 is made up of 14 amino acids. This chain's CDR3 is CASSEFRINYGYTF. The CDR3, as DNA: TGTGCCAGCAGTGAATTCCGTATTAACTATGGCTACACCTTC.

This clonotype was counted at least ten times. V gene TRBV5-1 combines with J gene TRBJ2-7, with TRBD1 matching over 9 bases. This CDR3 is 14 amino acids long. Germline trimming cut 4 bases from V and 4 bases from J; bases unmatched to any gene: 6. Germline lookup yields CDR1 SGHRS and CDR2 YFSETQ. The CDR3 nucleotides read TGCGCCAGCAGCACTGGGACAGGGCCATACGAGCAGTACTTC. This gives the protein CASSTGTGPYEQYF.

The rearrangement uses TRBV14 and TRBJ1-2; the D is unclear. The V and J ends lost 0 bases and 5 bases respectively, with 13 bases between them. The CDR3 is made up of 15 amino acids. Germline values: CDR1 SGHDN, CDR2 FVKESK. CDR3 sequence reads: CASSQEPRGGYGYTF. CDR3 nucleotides: TGTGCCAGCAGCCAAGAACCCCGGGGTGGGTATGGCTACACCTTC.

The chain recombines TRBV19 with TRBJ2-2; D ambiguous. This CDR3 contains 13 residues. V lost 3 bases and J 4 bases, leaving 6 bases between the germline ends. From germline, CDR1 is LNHDA and CDR2 SQIVND (reference sequence). The DNA for the CDR3 is TGTGCCAGTAGTATTGGGCTCACCGGGGAGCTGTTTTTT. Its translation is CASSIGLTGELFF.

This clonotype was counted many times. V is TRBV20-1 and J is TRBJ2-3; TRBD2 matches 15 bases. Germline CDR1 DFQATT, CDR2 SNEGSKA (reference sequence). CDR3 length: 15 residues. The trim removed 5 bases at V and 4 bases at J, leaving 4 bases unmatched. DNA of the CDR3: TGCAGTGCTCCTCGGACTAGCGGGGGGGCAGATACGCAGTATTTT. This codes for CSAPRTSGGADTQYF.

This clonotype has at least ten counts. The chain is built from TRBV5-1 and TRBJ2-2; TRBD2 is a possible D gene (6 bases). This CDR3 contains 15 residues. CDR1 is SGHRS and CDR2 is YFSETQ in the germline V gene. Trimming stripped 4 bases from V and 0 bases from J, with 10 bases between. For the CDR3, the DNA is TGCGCCAGCAGCCCGGGACTTTCGAACACCGGGGAGCTGTTTTTT. Protein product: CASSPGLSNTGELFF.

This clonotype was counted ten times or more. This rearrangement joins TRBV12-3 or TRBV12-4 to TRBJ1-5, with D unresolved. Trimming left V 6 bases short and J 6 bases short, with 12 bases between. The CDR3 sequence is 13 residues long. CDR3 amino acids: CASSYKVGQPQHF. The DNA for the CDR3 is TGTGCCAGCAGCTACAAAGTTGGTCAGCCCCAGCATTTT.

The gene calls are TRBV30 and TRBJ2-1; 10 bases agree with TRBD2. With V trimmed by 2 bases and J by 15 bases, 7 bases remained unmatched. This CDR3 is built from 12 residues. The germline CDR1 and CDR2 sequences are GTSNPN and SVGIG (reference sequence). CDR3 sequence (DNA): TGTGCCTGGAGTCTACTAGCGGGACAAAGGTTCTTC. It specifies CAWSLLAGQRFF.

V gene TRBV10-3 combines with J gene TRBJ2-1; no clear D. This CDR3 region has 14 residues. Germline V gives CDR1 ENHRY, CDR2 SYGVKD. V shed 6 bases and J shed 4 bases, with 13 bases lying between them. The CDR3 is CAIRDSDPYNEQFF. As DNA, the CDR3 is TGTGCCATCAGGGATTCTGATCCTTACAATGAGCAGTTCTTC.

The V gene is TRBV5-1, the J gene TRBJ2-3, with 8 bases lining up with TRBD2. This CDR3 region has 16 residues. The V gene's germline CDR1 is SGHRS and CDR2 YFSETQ. V shed 0 bases, J shed 4 bases, and the junction held 7 bases outside the gene matches. The CDR3 DNA reads as TGCGCCAGCAGCTTGGGCGGCGGGAGGATCTCAGATACGCAGTATTTT. It yields the protein CASSLGGGRISDTQYF.

This clonotype was picked up many times. This chain joins TRBV6-5 and TRBJ2-4; D call uncertain. Germline-derived CDR1 and CDR2 are MNHEY and SVGAGI. With 2 bases removed from V and 0 bases from J, the gap between germline ends came to 14 bases. This CDR3 region has 17 residues. The CDR3 sequence is CASSYPQSNLAKNIQYF. The DNA of the CDR3 is TGTGCCAGCAGTTACCCACAGTCGAACCTAGCCAAAAACATTCAGTACTTC.

This clonotype occurred many times. V gene TRBV12-3 or TRBV12-4 combines with J gene TRBJ1-1; possible D gene TRBD1, 5 bases. This CDR3 is built from 14 residues. The V end was cut by 0 bases, the J end by 5 bases, with 10 bases between. This CDR3 is CASSLARTMTEAFF. Here the CDR3 DNA reads TGTGCCAGCAGTTTAGCCAGGACAATGACTGAAGCTTTCTTT.

This clonotype has at least ten counts. The chain is built from TRBV5-4 and TRBJ2-5; D unresolved. The CDR3 spans 14 residues. Germline lookup yields CDR1 SGHNT and CDR2 YYREEE (reference sequence). V was cut by 5 bases and J by 7 bases, with 18 bases left in between. The CDR3 loop is CASRGSGSPRTQYF. DNA for the CDR3: TGTGCCAGCAGGGGGTCCGGGTCTCCACGGACCCAGTACTTC.

The J gene is TRBJ1-2, the V gene TRBV27, with TRBD1 matching over 10 bases. This CDR3 is 15 amino acids long. Germline trimming cut 6 bases from V and 3 bases from J; bases unmatched to any gene: 7. CDR1 is MNHEY, CDR2 SMNVEV, per germline (reference sequence). Written as DNA, the CDR3 is TGTGCCAGCAGGGGACCGGGACAGGGGCACTATGGCTACACCTTC. Translated: CASRGPGQGHYGYTF.

The chain recombines TRBV15 with TRBJ2-7; D tentatively reads TRBD1 or TRBD2 (5 bases each). Trimming took 0 bases from V and 3 from J, leaving 9 bases between them. Germline CDR1 and CDR2: LNHNV and YYDKDF (reference sequence). The CDR3 totals 14 residues. CDR3 DNA: TGTGCCACCAGCAGAGAAGGGACCGTCTACGAGCAGTACTTC. Its translation: CATSREGTVYEQYF.

The chain joins TRBV2 to TRBJ2-1; TRBD2 aligns across 11 bases. The CDR3 has 18 amino acids. Losses at the gene ends were 1 base for V and 0 bases for J; bases not matched to a gene: 5. The germline V gene encodes CDR1 SNHLY and CDR2 FYNNEI. The CDR3 DNA is TGTGCCAGCAGTGAAGTGGTAGCGGGAGGGTACTCCTACAATGAGCAGTTCTTC. It encodes CASSEVVAGGYSYNEQFF.

Ten or more counts support this clonotype. The rearrangement uses TRBV20-1 and TRBJ2-7, with 9 bases lining up with TRBD2. Per the germline V gene, CDR1 is DFQATT and CDR2 is SNEGSKA (reference sequence). The CDR3 covers 14 residues. V gave up 5 bases and J gave up 0 bases; unmatched junction bases: 5. In nucleotides, the CDR3 is TGCAGTGCTCCCCTTAGCGGGAGCTCCTACGAGCAGTACTTC. It is translated as CSAPLSGSSYEQYF.

This clonotype was seen a handful of times. The CDR3 here is CAARGGTFINEQFF. The CDR3, as DNA: TGTGCGGCCCGCGGGGGTACCTTTATCAATGAGCAGTTCTTC. The chain carries TRBV3-1 and TRBJ2-1; 7 bases map to TRBD2. CDR1 and CDR2 from the germline V gene are LGHDT and YNNKEL (reference sequence). The CDR3 extends over 14 amino acids.

This clonotype was recorded only once. Since a much larger clone is just one base distant, this may be a read error. This rearrangement joins TRBV12-3 or TRBV12-4 to TRBJ2-2; D is undetermined. CDR3 length equals 14 residues. Trimming shortened V by 6 bases and J by 4 bases, and 12 bases separated the two germline ends. The CDR3 region is CASRTLGFTGELFF. DNA of the CDR3: TGTGCCAGCAGGACCCTGGGTTTCACCGGGGAGCTGTTTTTT.

The chain uses TRBV5-6 and TRBJ1-1; no definite D call. V was clipped by 1 base and J by 8 bases, with 9 bases between them. The CDR3 length is 12 residues. Germline values: CDR1 SGHDT, CDR2 YYEEEE. The CDR3 DNA reads as TGTGCCAGCAGCTTGCGGCAGGCAGAAGCTTTCTTT. It translates to CASSLRQAEAFF.

The rearrangement joins TRBV6-1 to TRBJ1-2; 8 bases agree with TRBD1. With 5 bases clipped from V and 8 bases from J, the junction kept 16 bases outside the gene matches. This CDR3 spans 16 amino acids. Per germline, CDR1 MNHNS and CDR2 SASEGT. The CDR3 sequence: CASSWPGTGLVDGYTF. CDR3 coding DNA: TGTGCCAGCAGTTGGCCCGGGACAGGACTGGTTGACGGCTACACCTTC.

This clonotype has ten or more counts. The gene calls are TRBV30 and TRBJ1-4; no clear D gene. The CDR3 is made up of 13 amino acids. Trimming stripped 7 bases from V and 6 bases from J, with 15 bases between. CDR1 and CDR2 (germline): GTSNPN, SVGIG (reference sequence). The CDR3, as DNA: TGTGCCTACTCGAGAGAGCCAGATGAAAAACTGTTTTTT. Translated, it gives CAYSREPDEKLFF.

This clonotype was recorded many times. This chain connects TRBV29-1 to TRBJ1-2; D unresolved. The germline CDR1 and CDR2 sequences are SQVTM and ANQGSEA. V was shortened by 2 bases and J by 8 bases, with 6 bases between the two germline ends. The CDR3 spans 10 residues. CDR3 coding DNA: TGCAGCGTTGAATGGGGAGGCTACACCTTC. Translating it yields CSVEWGGYTF.

This clonotype was recorded many times. The V and J genes are TRBV5-1 and TRBJ2-5; D is perhaps TRBD1 or TRBD2 (5 bases each). Germline V lookup: CDR1 SGHRS, CDR2 YFSETQ. The CDR3 has 15 amino acids. The V and J ends lost 2 bases and 2 bases respectively, with 13 bases between them. CDR3 sequence: CASSLWDAEQETQYF. As DNA, the CDR3 is TGCGCCAGCAGCTTATGGGACGCCGAACAAGAGACCCAGTACTTC.

This clonotype was detected many times. The chain employs TRBV5-1 and TRBJ2-7, with 7 bases aligning to TRBD2. Germline CDR1 reads SGHRS; CDR2 reads YFSETQ. The V gene end was trimmed by 7 bases and the J gene end by 3 bases; junction bases not matched to a gene: 7. This CDR3 comprises 13 residues. The CDR3 DNA reads TGCGCCAGCGGGGGGGTATGGGGCTACGAGCAGTACTTC. It codes for CASGGVWGYEQYF. Full variable domain (rest looked up from reference TRBV5-1 and TRBJ2-7): KAGVTQTPRYLIKTRGQQVTLSCSPISGHRSVSWYQQTPGQGLQFLFEYFSETQRNKGNFPGRFSGRQFSNSRSEMNVSTLELGDSALYLCASGGVWGYEQYFGPGTRLTVT.